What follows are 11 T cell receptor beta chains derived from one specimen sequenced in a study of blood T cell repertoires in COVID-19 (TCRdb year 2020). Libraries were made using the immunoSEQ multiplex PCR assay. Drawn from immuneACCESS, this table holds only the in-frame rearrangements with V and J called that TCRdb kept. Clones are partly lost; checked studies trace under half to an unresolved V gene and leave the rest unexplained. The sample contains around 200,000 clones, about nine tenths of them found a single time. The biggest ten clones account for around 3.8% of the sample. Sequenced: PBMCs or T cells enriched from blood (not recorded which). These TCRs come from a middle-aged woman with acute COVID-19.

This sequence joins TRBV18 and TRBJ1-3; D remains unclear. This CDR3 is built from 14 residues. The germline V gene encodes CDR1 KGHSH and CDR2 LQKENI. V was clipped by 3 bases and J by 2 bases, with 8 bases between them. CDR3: CASSPSSAGNTIYF. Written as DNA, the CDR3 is TGTGCCAGCTCACCTTCGTCTGCTGGAAACACCATATATTTT. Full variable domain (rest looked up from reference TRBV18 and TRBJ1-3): NAGVMQNPRHLVRRRGQEARLRCSPMKGHSHVYWYRQLPEEGLKFMVYLQKENIIDESGMPKERFSAEFPKEGPSILRIQQVVRGDSAAYFCASSPSSAGNTIYFGEGSWLTVV.

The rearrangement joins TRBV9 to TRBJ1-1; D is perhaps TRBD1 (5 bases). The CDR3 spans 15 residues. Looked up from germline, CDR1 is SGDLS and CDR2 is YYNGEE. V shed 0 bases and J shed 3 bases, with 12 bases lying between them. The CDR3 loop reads CASSVGTRDYTEAFF. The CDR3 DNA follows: TGTGCCAGCAGCGTAGGGACGAGGGACTACACTGAAGCTTTCTTT. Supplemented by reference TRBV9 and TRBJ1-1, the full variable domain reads DSGVTQTPKHLITATGQRVTLRCSPRSGDLSVYWYQQSLDQGLQFLIQYYNGEERAKGNILERFSAQQFPDLHSELNLSSLELGDSALYFCASSVGTRDYTEAFFGQGTRLTVV.

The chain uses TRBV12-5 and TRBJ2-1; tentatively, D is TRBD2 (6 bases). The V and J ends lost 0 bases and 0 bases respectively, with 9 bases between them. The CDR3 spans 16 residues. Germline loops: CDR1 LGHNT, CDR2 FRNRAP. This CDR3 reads CASGLVGGSSYNEQFF. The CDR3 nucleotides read TGTGCTAGTGGTTTGGTGGGGGGAAGCTCCTACAATGAGCAGTTCTTC.

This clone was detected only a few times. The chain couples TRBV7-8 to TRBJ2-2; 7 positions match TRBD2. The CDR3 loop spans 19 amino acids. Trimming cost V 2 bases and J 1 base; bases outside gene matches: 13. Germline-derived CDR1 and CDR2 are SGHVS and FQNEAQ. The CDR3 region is CASSLPTIVGRVNTGELFF. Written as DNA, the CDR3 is TGTGCCAGCAGCTTACCCACCATTGTAGGGAGGGTGAACACCGGGGAGCTGTTTTTT.

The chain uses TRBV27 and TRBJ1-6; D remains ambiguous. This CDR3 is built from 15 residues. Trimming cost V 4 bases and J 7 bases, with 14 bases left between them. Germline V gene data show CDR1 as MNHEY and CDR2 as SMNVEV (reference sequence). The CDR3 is CASSSKRGNNSPLHF. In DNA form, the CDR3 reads TGTGCCAGCAGTTCAAAGCGGGGTAACAATTCACCCCTCCACTTT.

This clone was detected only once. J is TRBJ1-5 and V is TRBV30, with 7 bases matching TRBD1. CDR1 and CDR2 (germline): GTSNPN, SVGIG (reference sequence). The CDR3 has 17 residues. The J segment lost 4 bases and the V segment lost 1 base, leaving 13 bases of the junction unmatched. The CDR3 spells CAWSAGDRVLRNQPQHF. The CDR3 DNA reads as TGTGCCTGGAGTGCAGGTGACAGGGTTTTAAGAAATCAGCCCCAGCATTTT.

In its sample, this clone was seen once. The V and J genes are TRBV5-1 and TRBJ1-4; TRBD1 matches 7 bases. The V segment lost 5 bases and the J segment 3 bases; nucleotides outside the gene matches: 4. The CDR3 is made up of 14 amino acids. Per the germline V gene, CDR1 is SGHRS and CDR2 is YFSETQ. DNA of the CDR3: TGCGCCAGCAGTTCGGGACAGCCTAATGAAAAACTGTTTTTT. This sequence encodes CASSSGQPNEKLFF.

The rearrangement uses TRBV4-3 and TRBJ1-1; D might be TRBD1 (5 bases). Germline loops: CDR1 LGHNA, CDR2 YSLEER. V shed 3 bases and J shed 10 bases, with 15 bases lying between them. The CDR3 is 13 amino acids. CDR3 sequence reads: CASSQEIWGGAFF. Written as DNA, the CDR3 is TGCGCCAGCAGCCAGGAAATTTGGGGGGGAGCTTTCTTT.

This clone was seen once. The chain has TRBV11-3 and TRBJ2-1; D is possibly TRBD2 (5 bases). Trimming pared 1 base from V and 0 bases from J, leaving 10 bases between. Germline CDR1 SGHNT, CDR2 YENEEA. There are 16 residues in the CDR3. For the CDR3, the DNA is TGTGCCAGCAGCTTAGGAACTGGGAGCTCCTACAATGAGCAGTTCTTC. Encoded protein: CASSLGTGSSYNEQFF.

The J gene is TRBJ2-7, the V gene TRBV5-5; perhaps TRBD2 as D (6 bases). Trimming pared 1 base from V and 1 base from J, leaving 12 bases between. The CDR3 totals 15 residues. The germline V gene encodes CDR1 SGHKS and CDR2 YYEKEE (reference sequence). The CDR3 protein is CASSLSRGRSYEQYV. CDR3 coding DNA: TGTGCCAGCAGCTTGTCCCGGGGGAGATCCTACGAGCAGTACGTC.

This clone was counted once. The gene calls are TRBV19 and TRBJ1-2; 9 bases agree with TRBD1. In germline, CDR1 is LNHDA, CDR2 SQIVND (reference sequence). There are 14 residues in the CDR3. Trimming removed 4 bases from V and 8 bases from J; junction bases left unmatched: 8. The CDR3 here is CASSTNNRGHGYTF. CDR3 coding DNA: TGTGCCAGTAGTACTAATAACAGGGGGCACGGCTACACCTTC.